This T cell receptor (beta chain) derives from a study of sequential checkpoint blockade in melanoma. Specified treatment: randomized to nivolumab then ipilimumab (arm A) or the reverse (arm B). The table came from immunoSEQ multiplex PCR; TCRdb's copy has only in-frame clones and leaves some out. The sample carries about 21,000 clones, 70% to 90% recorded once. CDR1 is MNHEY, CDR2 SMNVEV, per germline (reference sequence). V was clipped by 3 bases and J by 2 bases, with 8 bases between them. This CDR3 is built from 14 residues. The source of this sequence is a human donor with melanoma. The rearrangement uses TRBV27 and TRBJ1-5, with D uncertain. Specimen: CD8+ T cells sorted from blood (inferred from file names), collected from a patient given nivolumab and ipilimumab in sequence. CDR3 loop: CASSFGEGNQPQHF. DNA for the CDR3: TGTGCCAGCAGTTTCGGGGAGGGCAATCAGCCCCAGCATTTT.